This T cell receptor (beta chain) was profiled in a study of high-grade serous ovarian cancer treatment subgroups. As for the study in general: Each sample yielded on average approximately 7,700 unique TCR beta rearrangements from approximately 15,000 reads. Study-level points and caveats: Higher neoantigen levels went with greater TCR clonal relatedness. Repertoire analysis covered CDR3 alone, not CDR1 or CDR2.

Tumor samples were taken before definitive surgery or chemotherapy. To note about this clone: No antigen is known for it.

Method: immunoSEQ multiplex PCR; TCRdb's copy keeps in-frame clones and lacks some. The sample includes more than 7,500 clones, about 62% of them seen just once. Sequencing input: tumor tissue. This TCR came from a human donor with high-grade serous ovarian cancer.

CDR3 sequence (DNA): TGTGCCAGCAGCCCGGATCGGGGGCACGGAAACACCATATATTTT. Amino acid sequence: CASSPDRGHGNTIYF. This chain connects TRBV7-2 to TRBJ1-3, with a possible D match to TRBD1 (6 bases). The germline CDR1 and CDR2 sequences are SGHTA and FQGNSA. This CDR3 region has 15 residues. Trimming pared 5 bases from V and 4 bases from J, leaving 15 bases between. Variable domain in full (rest from reference TRBV7-2 and TRBJ1-3): GAGVSQSPSNKVTEKGKDVELRCDPISGHTALYWYRQSLGQGLEFLIYFQGNSAPDKSGLPSDRFSAERTGGSVSTLTIQRTQQEDSAVYLCASSPDRGHGNTIYFGEGSWLTVV.